Sequencing of this T cell receptor (beta chain) was carried out in a study of T cell responses to AZD1222 COVID-19 vaccine. On the study more broadly: Second doses were pooled across both intervals (about 4 or about 12 weeks).

This clone was seen only once. The antigen is not known. At one end, the junction sequence differs from germline, possibly due to a read error. Notes on the study in general: Spike regions recognized by vaccine-associated CD4 TCRs spanned the protein, led by 160-218 and 743-854.

Profiled with immunoSEQ multiplex PCR; TCRdb holds only in-frame clones, not every one. This table has over 90,000 clones, 90% to 95% appearing once. The CDR3 runs 12 residues. CDR1 is MNHEY, CDR2 SMNVEV, per germline (reference sequence). This specimen was peripheral blood, taken on day 0 of AZD1222 vaccination. The TCR sequence derives from an adult in good health. The J gene is TRBJ2-1, the V gene TRBV27; D remains unclear. CDR3: CASGLYIREQFF. The CDR3, as DNA: TGTGCCAGCGGTTTGTATATTCGTGAGCAGTTCTTC.